This record concerns one T cell receptor (beta chain) sequence. Its recognized antigen is unknown. Base qualities are not at hand, and no much larger clone is one base apart. The CDR3 regions of human TCRbeta chains were subjected to immunosequencing. The original methods were these. Repertoire TCRs were checked for matches against a reference library of SARS-CoV-2-specific TCRs that had been generated using the MIRA antigen-specificity platform. Breadth meant the fraction of unique TCRs that were SARS-CoV-2-associated, whereas depth meant the fraction of total T cells that were SARS-CoV-2-associated. Each spike-specific TCR was assigned to its reactive spike region and to a CD4 or CD8 class using the MIRA data. Log10-transformed breadth and depth values were compared by one-way ANOVA with Sidak's multiple comparisons tests. TCRdb holds this immuneACCESS table with in-frame rearrangements only. Some clones are missing; in checked studies, unresolved V genes explain under half, and the rest has no known cause. V and J calls and clone size are given by that table; D and trimming were obtained from the DNA. The sample profile shows approximately 110,000 clones; about 90% of them were found once. The ten largest clones add up to roughly 4.5% of the sample.

This entry belongs to a study of T cell responses to AZD1222 COVID-19 vaccine (dated by TCRdb to about 2021). Broadly, across the study: TCR sequencing was performed for 230 to 250 trial participants, of whom around 210 were given two doses of AZD1222 and roughly 25 were given two doses of MenACWY control vaccine. Enrollment into the trials was organized by age into subgroups of 18-55, 56-69 and 70-plus years, and those subgroups contained approximately 160, 26 and 62 TCR-sequenced participants, respectively.

After removal of 3 bases from V and 0 bases from J, the junction retains 18 bases not matched to a gene. The CDR3 numbers 20 residues from cysteine through phenylalanine. The read is trimmed to its CDR3 DNA, 60 bases read in frame from base 1. CDR1 SGDLS and CDR2 YYNGEE are derived from the germline V gene. Findings and caveats that apply to the study as a whole: Participants were mostly white British and included more females than males, and it was suggested by the authors that clonal diversity may have been underestimated. The 56-69-year group was small, and its depth increase did not reach significance, likely because of low power. No day 14 peak-response samples were available, so repertoires were characterized only after the peak T cell response. Nearly half of unique spike-specific TCRs reportedly recognized epitopes outside regions mutated in the B.1.351 and B.1.1.7 variants. A significant rise in spike-specific TCR breadth and depth was observed after two AZD1222 doses relative to day 0 and relative to MenACWY recipients. Conclusions about previously exposed vaccinees are limited, since just 5 to 7 AZD1222 recipients were seropositive for SARS-CoV-2 at baseline. Vaccine-associated CD4 TCRs spanned the whole spike protein, with dominant responses in regions 160-218 and 743-854.

What this sample's time point label stands for: about 28 days (+/-7) after the second vaccine dose. AZD1222 recipients given second doses at about 4 weeks or at about 12 weeks were pooled, since spike-specific TCR depth and breadth were not found to differ between the two schedules. Vaccinee samples were obtained from the UK trials COV001 and COV002, which included a single-blind randomized controlled phase 2/3 trial of AZD1222 (ChAdOx1 nCoV-19) in healthy adults. For TCRbeta chain sequencing, PBMC samples were collected from trial participants at day 0 and at day 28 after the second dose. The chain is assembled from TRBV9 and TRBJ1-5, with 7 bases in between that match TRBD1. This TCR derives from an adult who received the AZD1222 COVID-19 vaccine. The source was peripheral blood, collected 28 days after the second AZD1222 dose. The nucleotide sequence is given as TGTGCCAGCAGCGGATCAATCGACAGGGATAGGGATTCTAGCAATCAGCCCCAGCATTTT. It is translated as CASSGSIDRDRDSSNQPQHF.